This T cell receptor (beta chain) is from a study of T cells after posttransplantation cyclophosphamide. A marrow graft followed busulfan-fludarabine conditioning, with cyclophosphamide on days +3 and +4. Study results and limitations: TRB overlap between skin or GI tissue T cells and blood was limited. Later blood repertoires were often dominated by clones from the donor CD8+ memory compartment.

TCRdb's table, derived via immunoSEQ multiplex PCR, lists solely in-frame clones and lacks some. The data contain fewer than 8,500 clones, around 80% of them singletons. Trimming shortened V by 2 bases and J by 6 bases, and 7 bases separated the two germline ends. The CDR3 totals 12 residues. Germline V lookup: CDR1 MNHEY, CDR2 SMNVEV (reference sequence). Remarks on this clone: Its antigen is currently unknown. Other DNA sequences in the sample encode the same CDR3.

The sample was CD8+ T cells sorted from PBMCs, taken 1404 days after allogeneic stem cell transplant with posttransplant cyclophosphamide. The J gene is TRBJ1-2, the V gene TRBV27, with D unclear. The sequence was obtained from a female patient aged 50-59 years who received an allogeneic stem cell transplant from a related donor, was CMV-positive, and had no GVHD. Part of the T cell pool may stem from the graft donor. The CDR3 is CASSLGGDGYTF. The CDR3 DNA follows: TGTGCCAGCAGTTTAGGTGGAGATGGCTACACCTTC.